This record concerns one T cell receptor beta chain sequence. Its antigen is unidentified. The trim removed 1 base at V and 0 bases at J, leaving 4 bases unmatched. Germline-derived CDR1 and CDR2 are GTSNPN and SVGIG (reference sequence). This CDR3 spans 16 amino acids. Thymus was obtained from resections taken during corrective heart surgery. Healthy Finnish infants undergoing corrective surgery for congenital heart defects provided the donor material. TCRdb keeps only in-frame clones here, not all; method: immunoSEQ multiplex PCR. The sample has 120,000 or so clones, around 94% seen once. This sample was taken from a study of human thymus T cells. Points from the study as a whole: Gene usage (both V and J) appeared biased in thymic and blood repertoires. Thymic TCR repertoires of unrelated people reportedly overlapped highly.

The sequenced material came from thymus tissue. The J gene is TRBJ2-4, the V gene TRBV30, with 9 bases that match TRBD1. The receptor was isolated from a boy under two years old with a congenital heart defect but otherwise immunologically healthy. The CDR3 here is CAWSARQGVAKNIQYF. The CDR3 region has the DNA TGTGCCTGGAGTGCTCGACAGGGGGTAGCCAAAAACATTCAGTACTTC. Using reference TRBV30 and TRBJ2-4 for the parts outside the CDR3, the full variable domain is SQTIHQWPATLVQPVGSPLSLECTVEGTSNPNLYWYRQAAGRGLQLLFYSVGIGQISSEVPQNLSASRPQDRQFILSSKKLLLSDSGFYLCAWSARQGVAKNIQYFGAGTRLSVL.